This TCR beta chain was found in a study of blood T cells in healthy people across ages. Notes on the study in general: Possibly, changes in expanded clonotypes were confounded because donor CMV status was unknown.

Peripheral blood from each donor was collected in a volume of about 9.9 milliliters. A sample-barcoded 5' primer and a J-beta primer mix were used in a second PCR of about 7 to 11 cycles. TCRdb reprocessed the 5' RACE reads with MiXCR, giving one entry per CDR3 protein. Among hundreds of thousands of distinct CDR3 sequences listed, 29% were seen once. V shed 5 bases, J shed 4 bases, and the junction held 10 bases outside the gene matches. The CDR3 totals 16 residues. Notes on this clonotype: Its antigen is not known.

This chain uses TRBV12-3 or TRBV12-4 with TRBJ2-3; 9 bases are a match to TRBD2. Sequencing was carried out using blood. This clonotype was sampled from a woman of 80 years or more in good health. The CDR3 is CASSASGALGADTQYF. In DNA, the CDR3 is TGTGCCAGCAGTGCTAGCGGGGCTCTGGGCGCAGATACGCAGTATTTT.